The 22 T cell receptor beta chains listed next were all sequenced from one sample in a study of T cells in Graves' hyperthyroidism and ophthalmopathy. RNA transcripts served as the template for amplifying TCR beta CDR3 regions. The TCR CDR3 first-round RT-PCR relied on the HTBI primer set. TCRdb ran MiXCR on the multiplex PCR reads and lists one entry per CDR3 protein. This sample has 500,000 to 650,000 distinct CDR3 sequences, with approximately 15% found just once. Specimen: blood. Receptor source: a woman in her thirties or forties with Graves' hyperthyroidism.

This clonotype was seen only a few times. The junction and the germline gene differ at one end; a read error may be behind it. The chain is built from TRBV4-1 and TRBJ2-3, with TRBD2 matching 9 bases. CDR3 size: 20 residues. Germline CDR1 and CDR2: MGHRA and YSYEKL. As DNA, the CDR3 is TGTGCCAGCAGCCAAGTCATCCCACTTCCGGCTAGCGGGAATGTAGATACGCAGTATTTT. It translates to CASSQVIPLPASGNVDTQYF.

This clonotype was recorded many times. The chain links TRBV30 to TRBJ1-1; the D gene is possibly TRBD1 (5 bases). The CDR3 extends over 12 amino acids. CDR1 and CDR2 from the germline V gene are GTSNPN and SVGIG (reference sequence). Trimming removed 3 bases at V and 3 bases at J, with 8 bases between. CDR3 bases: TGTGCCTGGAGACAGGCCGACACTGAAGCTTTCTTT. Amino acids: CAWRQADTEAFF.

V gene TRBV2 combines with J gene TRBJ2-1; tentatively, D is TRBD2 (6 bases). Trimming shortened V by 10 bases and J by 10 bases, and 20 bases separated the two germline ends. Germline-derived CDR1 and CDR2 are SNHLY and FYNNEI. The CDR3 is made up of 13 amino acids. This chain's CDR3 is CAIIGTGVGEQFF. In DNA form, the CDR3 reads TGTGCCATTATCGGGACTGGGGTTGGGGAGCAGTTCTTC.

Details on this clonotype: Because the CDR3 is missing its conserved closing phenylalanine or tryptophan, this is likely a read error. V is TRBV5-1 and J is TRBJ1-1, with 10 bases identical to TRBD1. V shed 5 bases, J shed 4 bases, and the junction held 11 bases outside the gene matches. The germline gives CDR1 SGHRS, CDR2 YFSETQ. CDR3 length: 16 amino acids. CDR3 protein: CASRDGDRGLSTEAFL. The CDR3 DNA reads TGCGCCAGCAGAGACGGAGACAGGGGGCTTTCCACTGAAGCTTTCCTT.

This chain links TRBV20-1 with TRBJ2-3; tentatively, D is TRBD1 (6 bases). The germline V gene encodes CDR1 DFQATT and CDR2 SNEGSKA (reference sequence). Trimming shortened V by 4 bases and J by 11 bases, and 13 bases separated the two germline ends. This CDR3 region has 11 residues. CDR3 sequence: CSATGQKLQYF. The DNA of the CDR3 is TGCAGTGCTACAGGACAGAAGCTGCAGTATTTT.

This clonotype has ten or more counts. This chain links TRBV28 with TRBJ2-3; D is undetermined. Germline loops: CDR1 MDHEN, CDR2 SYDVKM. The CDR3 is 13 amino acids. V dropped 4 bases and J dropped 2 bases, with 7 bases sitting between them. The CDR3 sequence is CASSSHTTDTQYF. For the CDR3, the DNA is TGTGCCAGCAGTTCCCACACCACAGATACGCAGTATTTT.

This clonotype was recorded a few times. CDR3 sequence reads: CASKRDSRDFGEQYF. The CDR3 nucleotides read TGTGCCAGCAAAAGGGATAGCAGAGATTTCGGGGAGCAGTACTTC. This chain uses TRBV6-2 or TRBV6-3 with TRBJ2-7; no clear D. Germline V gene data show CDR1 as MNHEY and CDR2 as SVGEGT. The V end lost 7 bases, the J end lost 7 bases, and 23 bases lay between the germline ends. The CDR3 has 15 residues.

This clonotype has just a few counts. The V gene is TRBV18, the J gene TRBJ1-3; D is unresolved. The CDR3 runs 16 residues. Deletions cut 2 bases from V and 5 bases from J, with 16 bases between. Germline lookup yields CDR1 KGHSH and CDR2 LQKENI. CDR3 in amino acids: CASSPSEISGRNTIYF. The CDR3 DNA reads TGTGCCAGCTCACCATCAGAAATCTCTGGACGAAACACCATATATTTT.

The chain uses TRBV5-1 and TRBJ2-4; possibly TRBD2 for D (5 bases). V was pared by 0 bases and J by 9 bases, with 10 bases between. This CDR3 contains 13 residues. The germline gives CDR1 SGHRS, CDR2 YFSETQ. The DNA of the CDR3 is TGCGCCAGCAGCTTGGCTACCAGCGGCATTCAGTACTTC. Translating gives CASSLATSGIQYF. Combining the CDR3 with reference TRBV5-1 and TRBJ2-4 gives the whole variable domain KAGVTQTPRYLIKTRGQQVTLSCSPISGHRSVSWYQQTPGQGLQFLFEYFSETQRNKGNFPGRFSGRQFSNSRSEMNVSTLELGDSALYLCASSLATSGIQYFGAGTRLSVL.

This clonotype was recorded a few times. V gene TRBV4-1 combines with J gene TRBJ2-7; the D gene is possibly TRBD2 (6 bases). Germline values: CDR1 MGHRA, CDR2 YSYEKL. This CDR3 has 16 residues. V was shortened by 0 bases and J by 4 bases, with 16 bases between the two germline ends. CDR3 amino acids: CASSQEARTSSYEQYF. The CDR3 coding sequence is TGCGCCAGCAGCCAAGAGGCAAGAACTAGCAGTTACGAGCAGTACTTC.

This clonotype has more than one count but fewer than ten. The chain combines TRBV30 with TRBJ2-7, with TRBD1 matching 8 bases. Germline V CDR1 and CDR2: GTSNPN, SVGIG (reference sequence). V was pared by 7 bases and J by 4 bases, with 12 bases of the junction left unmatched. There are 14 residues in the CDR3. The CDR3 coding sequence is TGTGCCTTTGGAGTCGCGGACAGGGAATACGAGCAGTACTTC. It translates to CAFGVADREYEQYF.

This clonotype occurred many times. This chain links TRBV9 with TRBJ2-1; perhaps TRBD2 as D (5 bases). The CDR3 has 16 amino acids. The V and J ends lost 3 bases and 7 bases respectively, with 20 bases between them. Germline-derived CDR1 and CDR2 are SGDLS and YYNGEE. CDR3 amino acids: CASSDPLGSPLNEQFF. CDR3 in DNA: TGTGCCAGCAGCGACCCACTAGGGAGTCCTTTAAATGAGCAGTTCTTC.

This clonotype was detected many times. The rearrangement links TRBV12-3 or TRBV12-4 to TRBJ2-1; TRBD2 is a possible D gene (5 bases). The CDR3 sequence is 14 residues long. V lost 0 bases, J lost 4 bases, and 7 bases lay in between. The CDR3 loop reads CASSLAGDYNEQFF. The CDR3 nucleotides read TGTGCCAGCAGTTTAGCGGGAGATTACAATGAGCAGTTCTTC.

This clonotype was found many times. V gene TRBV7-2 combines with J gene TRBJ2-2; D ambiguous. The germline V gene encodes CDR1 SGHTA and CDR2 FQGNSA. The length of the CDR3 is 14 residues. Trimming cost V 4 bases and J 3 bases, with 9 bases left between them. CDR3 region: CASSSDLYTGELFF. In nucleotides, the CDR3 is TGTGCCAGCAGCTCAGACCTATACACCGGGGAGCTGTTTTTT.

This clonotype was detected many times. The rearrangement links TRBV28 to TRBJ1-1; D call uncertain. Trimming cost V 8 bases and J 0 bases, with 10 bases left between them. The CDR3 is 13 residues long. The V gene's germline CDR1 is MDHEN and CDR2 SYDVKM. The CDR3 loop is CASHPFMNTEAFF. The CDR3 DNA reads as TGTGCCAGCCACCCTTTCATGAACACTGAAGCTTTCTTT.

This clonotype was seen repeatedly, ten times or more. This chain uses TRBV18 with TRBJ2-7, with 10 bases aligning to TRBD2. J gave up 1 base and V 5 bases, and 5 bases lay outside the gene matches. Germline assignment: CDR1 KGHSH and CDR2 LQKENI. The CDR3 is 15 amino acids. CDR3 region: CASSTSGITSYEQYF. CDR3 sequence (DNA): TGTGCCAGCTCAACTAGCGGGATTACTTCCTACGAGCAGTACTTC.

In its sample, this clonotype was seen many times. The chain employs TRBV2 and TRBJ2-7; maybe TRBD2 (5 bases). The CDR3 contains 14 residues. Germline V gives CDR1 SNHLY, CDR2 FYNNEI. V lost 6 bases and J lost 3, with 15 bases in between. The CDR3 sequence is CASRKQEDLYEQYF. Here the CDR3 DNA reads TGTGCCAGCAGAAAGCAGGAGGACCTCTACGAGCAGTACTTC.

This clonotype was observed a handful of times. It may be a read error: a sequence one base away is much more abundant. This chain links TRBV11-2 with TRBJ1-1, with TRBD1 matching 8 bases. This CDR3 region has 15 residues. CDR1 is SGHAT and CDR2 is FQNNGV in the germline V gene. The CDR3 DNA sequence: TGTGCCAGCAGCTTAGGGCAGGGGGCGTTCACTGAAGTTTTCTTT. Residues: CASSLGQGAFTEVFF. Complete variable domain (other parts from reference TRBV11-2 and TRBJ1-1): EAGVAQSPRYKIIEKRQSVAFWCNPISGHATLYWYQQILGQGPKLLIQFQNNGVVDDSQLPKDRFSAERLKGVDSTLKIQPAKLEDSAVYLCASSLGQGAFTEVFFGQGTRLTVV.

There are many counts of this clonotype. The rearrangement links TRBV30 to TRBJ2-3; D might be TRBD1 or TRBD2, each matching 5 bases. This CDR3 contains 16 residues. In germline, CDR1 is GTSNPN, CDR2 SVGIG (reference sequence). V lost 4 bases and J 0 bases, leaving 17 bases between the germline ends. The CDR3: CAWTDGAGLSTDTQYF. Here the CDR3 DNA reads TGTGCCTGGACCGACGGGGCAGGGCTAAGCACAGATACGCAGTATTTT.

This clonotype was seen many times. The V call is TRBV5-8, the J call TRBJ2-5; the D is unclear. Trimming took off 3 bases at V and 1 base at J, with 16 bases between the two ends. From germline, CDR1 is SGHTS and CDR2 YDEGEE. The CDR3 has 16 amino acids. The CDR3 protein is CASSSDNAFGQETQYF. CDR3 DNA: TGTGCCAGCAGCTCAGACAACGCCTTTGGCCAAGAGACCCAGTACTTC. The whole variable domain, filled in from reference TRBV5-8 and TRBJ2-5, reads EAGVTQSPTHLIKTRGQQATLRCSPISGHTSVYWYQQALGLGLQFLLWYDEGEERNRGNFPPRFSGRQFPNYSSELNVNALELEDSALYLCASSSDNAFGQETQYFGPGTRLLVL.

This clonotype was counted a few times. The V call is TRBV24-1, the J call TRBJ2-5, with 8 bases matching TRBD1. With V trimmed by 2 bases and J by 3 bases, 4 bases remained unmatched. CDR3 size: 15 residues. Germline V gene lookup returns CDR1 KGHDR and CDR2 SFDVKD. The CDR3 loop is CATSDSPTGEETQYF. The DNA of the CDR3 is TGTGCCACCAGTGATTCCCCGACAGGGGAAGAGACCCAGTACTTC.

This clonotype appeared many times. The J gene is TRBJ2-7, the V gene TRBV20-1, with unresolved D. The CDR3 is 9 amino acids. Germline CDR1 reads DFQATT; CDR2 reads SNEGSKA (reference sequence). The CDR3 sequence: CRDDYEQYF. The CDR3 DNA sequence: TGCAGGGACGATTACGAGCAGTACTTC.